This T cell receptor beta chain derives from a study of blood T cell repertoires in COVID-19. On the study more broadly: Samples taken during acute and convalescent COVID-19 were collected in the United States, Italy and Spain. In each case, the material was cDNA or gDNA derived from T cells, B-cell-depleted T cells, or PBMCs.

Germline V gene sequence: CDR1 SGHTA, CDR2 FQGNSA. Trimming left V 1 base short and J 0 bases short, with 13 bases between. This CDR3 has 16 residues. The authors' processing: From reference gene primer amplification, estimates of nucleated cell counts were derived. Repertoires were generated with immunoSEQ multiplex PCR, while TCRdb's copy carries only in-frame clones and drops some. V and J calls plus clone size are reproduced from that table; the DNA served to infer D and trimming. The sample comprises about 150,000 clones, more than 65% of which are singletons, and about 8.9% rests with the top ten.

The sample taken for sequencing was peripheral blood. This sequence originates from a woman aged 50 to 60 with acute or convalescent COVID-19. The chain is built from TRBV7-2 and TRBJ2-7; D may be TRBD1 (7 bases). CDR3 residues: CASSLVGGTDSYEQYF. The CDR3 DNA is TGTGCCAGCAGCTTAGTCGGCGGGACAGACTCCTACGAGCAGTACTTC.